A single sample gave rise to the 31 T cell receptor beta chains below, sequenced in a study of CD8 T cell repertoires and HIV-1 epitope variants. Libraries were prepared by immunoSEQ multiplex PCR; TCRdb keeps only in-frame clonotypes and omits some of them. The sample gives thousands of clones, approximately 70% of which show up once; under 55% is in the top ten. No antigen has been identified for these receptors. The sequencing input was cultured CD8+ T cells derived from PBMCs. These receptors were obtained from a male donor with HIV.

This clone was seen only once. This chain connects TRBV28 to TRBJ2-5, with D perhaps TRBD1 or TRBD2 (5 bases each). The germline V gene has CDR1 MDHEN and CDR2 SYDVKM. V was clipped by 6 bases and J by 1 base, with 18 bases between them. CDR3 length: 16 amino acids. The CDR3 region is CASRKIKRGSQETQYF. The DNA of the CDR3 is TGTGCCAGCAGGAAAATAAAGAGGGGTTCCCAAGAGACCCAGTACTTC.

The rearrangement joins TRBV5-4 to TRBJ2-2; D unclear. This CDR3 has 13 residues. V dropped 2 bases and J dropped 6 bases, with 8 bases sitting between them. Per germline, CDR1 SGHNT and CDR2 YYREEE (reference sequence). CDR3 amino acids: CASSFLGPGELFF. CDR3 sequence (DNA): TGTGCCAGCAGCTTCCTCGGCCCCGGGGAGCTGTTTTTT.

The CDR3 spells CASGSSVVNTGELFF. The CDR3 nucleotides read TGCGCCAGCGGCTCTAGCGTTGTGAACACCGGGGAGCTGTTTTTT. The chain couples TRBV10-1 to TRBJ2-2, with D possibly being TRBD2 (6 bases). V was pared by 8 bases and J by 1 base, with 14 bases between. This CDR3 has 15 residues. Germline CDR1 reads WNHNN; CDR2 reads SYGVQD (reference sequence).

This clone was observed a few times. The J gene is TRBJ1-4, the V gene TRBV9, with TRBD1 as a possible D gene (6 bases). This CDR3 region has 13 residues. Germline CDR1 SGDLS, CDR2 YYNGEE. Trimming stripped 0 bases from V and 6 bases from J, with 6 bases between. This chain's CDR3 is CASSVGQDEKLFF. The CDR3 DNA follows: TGTGCCAGCAGCGTAGGACAGGATGAAAAACTGTTTTTT.

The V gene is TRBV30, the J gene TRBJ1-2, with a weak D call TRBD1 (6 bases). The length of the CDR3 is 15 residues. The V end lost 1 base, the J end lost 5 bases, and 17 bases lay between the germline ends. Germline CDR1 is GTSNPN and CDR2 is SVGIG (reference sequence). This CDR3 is CAWSAHMGGSYGYTF. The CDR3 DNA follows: TGTGCCTGGAGTGCTCACATGGGGGGCTCGTATGGCTACACCTTC.

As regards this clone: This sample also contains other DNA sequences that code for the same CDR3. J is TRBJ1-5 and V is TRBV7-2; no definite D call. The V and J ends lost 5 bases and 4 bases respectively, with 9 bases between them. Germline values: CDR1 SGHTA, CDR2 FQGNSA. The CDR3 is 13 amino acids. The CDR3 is CASSLRPNQPQHF. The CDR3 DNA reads TGTGCCAGCAGCCTTCGACCTAATCAGCCCCAGCATTTT. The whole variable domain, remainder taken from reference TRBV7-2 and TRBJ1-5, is GAGVSQSPSNKVTEKGKDVELRCDPISGHTALYWYRQSLGQGLEFLIYFQGNSAPDKSGLPSDRFSAERTGGSVSTLTIQRTQQEDSAVYLCASSLRPNQPQHFGDGTRLSIL.

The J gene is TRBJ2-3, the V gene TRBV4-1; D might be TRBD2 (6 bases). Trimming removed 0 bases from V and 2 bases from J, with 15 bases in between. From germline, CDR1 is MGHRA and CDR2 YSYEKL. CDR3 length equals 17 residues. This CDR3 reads CASSQDPWGLPTDTQYF. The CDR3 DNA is TGCGCCAGCAGCCAAGATCCCTGGGGACTCCCCACAGATACGCAGTATTTT.

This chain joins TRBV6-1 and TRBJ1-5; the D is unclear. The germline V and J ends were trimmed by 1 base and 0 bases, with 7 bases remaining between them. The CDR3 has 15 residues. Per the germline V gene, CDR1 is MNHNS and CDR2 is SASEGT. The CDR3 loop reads CASSEGLNSNQPQHF. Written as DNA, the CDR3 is TGTGCCAGCAGTGAAGGATTGAATAGCAATCAGCCCCAGCATTTT.

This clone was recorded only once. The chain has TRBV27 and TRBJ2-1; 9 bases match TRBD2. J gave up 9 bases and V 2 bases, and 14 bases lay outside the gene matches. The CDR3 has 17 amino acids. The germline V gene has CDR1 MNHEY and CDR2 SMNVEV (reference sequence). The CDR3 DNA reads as TGTGCCAGCAGTTTACCCCTATTGAGCGGGGGGCGGGGTGAGCAGTTCTTC. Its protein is CASSLPLLSGGRGEQFF.

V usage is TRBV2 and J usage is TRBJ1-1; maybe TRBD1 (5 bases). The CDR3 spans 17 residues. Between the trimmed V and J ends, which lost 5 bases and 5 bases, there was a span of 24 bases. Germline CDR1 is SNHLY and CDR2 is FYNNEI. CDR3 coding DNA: TGTGCCAGCAGTCCGGAAGGACACCCTATATTGTGGACTGAAGCTTTCTTT. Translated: CASSPEGHPILWTEAFF. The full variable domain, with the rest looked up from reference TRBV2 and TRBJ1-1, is EPEVTQTPSHQVTQMGQEVILRCVPISNHLYFYWYRQILGQKVEFLVSFYNNEISEKSEIFDDQFSVERPDGSNFTLKIRSTKLEDSAMYFCASSPEGHPILWTEAFFGQGTRLTVV.

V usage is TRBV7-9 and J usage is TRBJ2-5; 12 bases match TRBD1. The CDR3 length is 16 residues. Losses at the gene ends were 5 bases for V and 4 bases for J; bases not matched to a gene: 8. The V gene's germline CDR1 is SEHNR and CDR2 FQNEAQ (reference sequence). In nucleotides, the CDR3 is TGTGCCAGCAGCGACCCCGGGACAGGGGGCAGAGAGACCCAGTACTTC. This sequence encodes CASSDPGTGGRETQYF. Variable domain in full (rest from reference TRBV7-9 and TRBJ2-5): DTGVSQNPRHKITKRGQNVTFRCDPISEHNRLYWYRQTLGQGPEFLTYFQNEAQLEKSRLLSDRFSAERPKGSFSTLEIQRTEQGDSAMYLCASSDPGTGGRETQYFGPGTRLLVL.

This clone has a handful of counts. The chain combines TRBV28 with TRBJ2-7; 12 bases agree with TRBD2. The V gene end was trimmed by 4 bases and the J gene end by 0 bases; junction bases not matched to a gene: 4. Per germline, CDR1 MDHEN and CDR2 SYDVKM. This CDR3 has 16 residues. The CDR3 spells CASSSLAGGLSYEQYF. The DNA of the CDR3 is TGTGCCAGCAGTTCCCTAGCGGGAGGGCTCTCCTACGAGCAGTACTTC. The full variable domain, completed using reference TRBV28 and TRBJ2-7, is DVKVTQSSRYLVKRTGEKVFLECVQDMDHENMFWYRQDPGLGLRLIYFSYDVKMKEKGDIPEGYSVSREKKERFSLILESASTNQTSMYLCASSSLAGGLSYEQYFGPGTRLTVT.

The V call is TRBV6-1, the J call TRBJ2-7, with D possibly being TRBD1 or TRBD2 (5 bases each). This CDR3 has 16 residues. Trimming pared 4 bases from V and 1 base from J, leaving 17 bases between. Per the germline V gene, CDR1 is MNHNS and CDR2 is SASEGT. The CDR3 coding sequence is TGTGCCAGCAGTGTATCCTCCGGGACGGTGTCCTACGAGCAGTACTTC. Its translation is CASSVSSGTVSYEQYF.

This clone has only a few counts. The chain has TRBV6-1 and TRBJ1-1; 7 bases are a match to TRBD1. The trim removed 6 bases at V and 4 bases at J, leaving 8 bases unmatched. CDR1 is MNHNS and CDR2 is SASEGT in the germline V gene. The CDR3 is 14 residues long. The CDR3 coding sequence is TGTGCCAGCAGGGAGCCGACAGGGCCCACTGAAGCTTTCTTT. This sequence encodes CASREPTGPTEAFF.

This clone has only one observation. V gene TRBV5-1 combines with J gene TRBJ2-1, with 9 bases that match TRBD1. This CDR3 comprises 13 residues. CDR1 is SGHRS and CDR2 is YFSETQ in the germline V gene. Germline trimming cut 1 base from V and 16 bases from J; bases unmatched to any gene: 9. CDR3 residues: CASSLNPGQGVFF. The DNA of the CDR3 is TGCGCCAGCAGCTTGAATCCGGGACAGGGAGTTTTCTTC.

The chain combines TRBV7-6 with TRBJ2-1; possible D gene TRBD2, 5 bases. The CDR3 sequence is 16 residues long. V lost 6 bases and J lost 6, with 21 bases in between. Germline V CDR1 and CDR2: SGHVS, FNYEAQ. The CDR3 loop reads CASSRAPVGSFNEQFF. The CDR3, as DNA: TGTGCCAGCAGTCGGGCGCCTGTTGGGAGCTTCAATGAGCAGTTCTTC.

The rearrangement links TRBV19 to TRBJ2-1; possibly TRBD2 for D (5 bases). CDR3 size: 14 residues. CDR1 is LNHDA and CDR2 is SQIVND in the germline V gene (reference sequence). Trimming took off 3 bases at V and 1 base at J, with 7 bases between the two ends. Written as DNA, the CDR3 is TGTGCCAGTAGTATCGGACTGTCCTACAATGAGCAGTTCTTC. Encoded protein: CASSIGLSYNEQFF.

CDR3 sequence (DNA): TGTGCCAGCAGTTTATATCGCGACAGGGCCTACGAGCAGTACTTC. Protein sequence: CASSLYRDRAYEQYF. The rearrangement joins TRBV28 to TRBJ2-7; 7 positions agree with TRBD1. This CDR3 spans 15 amino acids. The germline V gene encodes CDR1 MDHEN and CDR2 SYDVKM. Germline trimming cut 1 base from V and 2 bases from J; bases unmatched to any gene: 5.

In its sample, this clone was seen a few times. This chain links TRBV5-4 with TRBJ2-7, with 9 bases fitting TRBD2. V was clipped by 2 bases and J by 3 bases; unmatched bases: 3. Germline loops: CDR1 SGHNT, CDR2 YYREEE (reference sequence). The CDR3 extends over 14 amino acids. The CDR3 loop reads CASSFAGGNYEQYF. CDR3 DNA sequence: TGTGCCAGCAGCTTCGCGGGAGGGAACTACGAGCAGTACTTC.

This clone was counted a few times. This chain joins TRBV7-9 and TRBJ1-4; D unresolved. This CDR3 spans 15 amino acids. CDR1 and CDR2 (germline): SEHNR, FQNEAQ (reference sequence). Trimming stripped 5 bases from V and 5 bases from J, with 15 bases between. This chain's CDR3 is CASSPKGFSNEKLFF. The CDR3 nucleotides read TGTGCCAGCAGCCCGAAAGGTTTCTCCAATGAAAAACTGTTTTTT.

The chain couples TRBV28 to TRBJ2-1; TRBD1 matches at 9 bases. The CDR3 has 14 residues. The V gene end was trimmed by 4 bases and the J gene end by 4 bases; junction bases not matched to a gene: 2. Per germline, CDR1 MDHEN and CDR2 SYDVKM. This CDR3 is CASSSDRGYNEQFF. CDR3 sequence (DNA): TGTGCCAGCAGTTCTGACAGGGGGTACAATGAGCAGTTCTTC.

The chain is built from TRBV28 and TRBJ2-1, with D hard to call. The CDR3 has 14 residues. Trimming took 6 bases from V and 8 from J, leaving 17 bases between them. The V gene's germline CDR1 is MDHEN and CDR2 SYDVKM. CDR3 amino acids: CASREVGRGDEQFF. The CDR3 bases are TGTGCCAGCAGAGAGGTGGGCCGAGGCGATGAGCAGTTCTTC.

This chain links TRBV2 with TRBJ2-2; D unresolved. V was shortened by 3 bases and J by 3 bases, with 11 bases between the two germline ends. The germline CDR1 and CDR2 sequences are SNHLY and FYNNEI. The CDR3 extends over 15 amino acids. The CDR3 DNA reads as TGTGCCAGCAGTGAGGGTAGGGTCGACACCGGGGAGCTGTTTTTT. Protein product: CASSEGRVDTGELFF.

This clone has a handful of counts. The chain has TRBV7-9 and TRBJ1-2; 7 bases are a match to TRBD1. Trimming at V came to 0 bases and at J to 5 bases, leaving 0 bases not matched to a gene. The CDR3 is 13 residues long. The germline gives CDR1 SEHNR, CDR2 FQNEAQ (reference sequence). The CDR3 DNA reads TGTGCCAGCAGCTTAGCACAGGGGTATGGCTACACCTTC. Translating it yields CASSLAQGYGYTF.

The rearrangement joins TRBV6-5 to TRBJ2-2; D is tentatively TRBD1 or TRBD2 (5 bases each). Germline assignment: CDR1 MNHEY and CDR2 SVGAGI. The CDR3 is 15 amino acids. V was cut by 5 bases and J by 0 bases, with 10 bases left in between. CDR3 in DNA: TGTGCCAGCAGTAGGGACGGTACGAACACCGGGGAGCTGTTTTTT. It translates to CASSRDGTNTGELFF.

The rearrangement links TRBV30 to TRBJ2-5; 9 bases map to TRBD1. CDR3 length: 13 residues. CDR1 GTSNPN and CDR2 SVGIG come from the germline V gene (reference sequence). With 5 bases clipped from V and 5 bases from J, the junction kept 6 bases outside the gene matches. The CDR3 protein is CAWQDRGGETQYF. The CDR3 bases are TGTGCCTGGCAGGACAGGGGCGGGGAGACCCAGTACTTC.

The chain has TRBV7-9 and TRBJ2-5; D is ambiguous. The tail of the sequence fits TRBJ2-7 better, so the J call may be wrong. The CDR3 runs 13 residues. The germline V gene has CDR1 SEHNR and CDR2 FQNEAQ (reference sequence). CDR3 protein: CASSPPTSYEQYF. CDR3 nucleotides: TGTGCCAGCAGTCCCCCGACATCCTACGAGCAGTACTTC.

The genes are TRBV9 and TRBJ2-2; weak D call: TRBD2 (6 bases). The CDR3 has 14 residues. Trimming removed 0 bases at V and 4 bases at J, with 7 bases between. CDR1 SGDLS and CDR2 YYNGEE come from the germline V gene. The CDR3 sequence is CASSVGGGTGELFF. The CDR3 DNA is TGTGCCAGCAGCGTAGGGGGAGGCACCGGGGAGCTGTTTTTT.

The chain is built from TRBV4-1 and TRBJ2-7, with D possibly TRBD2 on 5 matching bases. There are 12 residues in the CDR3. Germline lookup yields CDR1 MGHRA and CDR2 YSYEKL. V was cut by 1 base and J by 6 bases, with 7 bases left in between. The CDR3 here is CASSQAGGEQYF. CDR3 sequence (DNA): TGCGCCAGCAGCCAAGCCGGAGGCGAGCAGTACTTC.

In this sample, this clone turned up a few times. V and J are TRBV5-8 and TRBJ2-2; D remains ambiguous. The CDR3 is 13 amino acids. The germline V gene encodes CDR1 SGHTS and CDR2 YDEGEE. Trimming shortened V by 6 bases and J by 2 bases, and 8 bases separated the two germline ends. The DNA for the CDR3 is TGTGCCAGCAATTTGCTAAACACCGGGGAGCTGTTTTTT. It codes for CASNLLNTGELFF.

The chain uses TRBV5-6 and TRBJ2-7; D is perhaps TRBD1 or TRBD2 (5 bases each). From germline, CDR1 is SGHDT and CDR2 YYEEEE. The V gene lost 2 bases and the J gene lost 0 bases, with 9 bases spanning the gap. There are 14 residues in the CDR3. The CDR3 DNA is TGTGCCAGCAGCTTTTGGGGGAGCTCCTACGAGCAGTACTTC. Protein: CASSFWGSSYEQYF.